This passage covers 24 T cell receptor beta chains from one sample sequenced in a study of metastatic and nonmetastatic thyroid tumors. TCRdb used MiXCR to call clones anew from the PCR reads. This sample has tens of thousands of clones, with more than 25% found just once. Each patient came to thyroid surgery without any prior treatment (of any kind). Specimen: blood. The receptor source for this set is a female donor with papillary thyroid cancer or a benign thyroid nodule (not recorded which). Some clones in this sample may be carry-over from other donors' samples.

V is TRBV6-2 or TRBV6-3 and J is TRBJ2-7, with TRBD2 matching over 16 bases. CDR1 and CDR2 (germline): MNHEY, SVGEGT. Losses at the gene ends were 6 bases for V and 2 bases for J; bases not matched to a gene: 10. The CDR3 contains 18 residues. The CDR3 loop reads CASRGTSGRVEHTYEQYF. The CDR3 nucleotides are TGTGCCAGCAGAGGGACTAGCGGGAGGGTCGAGCATACCTACGAGCAGTACTTC.

This rearrangement joins TRBV20-1 to TRBJ1-5, with D hard to call. Germline loops: CDR1 DFQATT, CDR2 SNEGSKA (reference sequence). The CDR3 is 14 amino acids. The V and J ends lost 3 bases and 3 bases respectively, with 12 bases between them. CDR3 bases: TGCAGTGCTAGGATGAGTTGGGTCAATCAGCCCCAGCATTTT. Translation gives CSARMSWVNQPQHF.

V usage is TRBV7-2 and J usage is TRBJ2-7; D is ambiguous. There are 16 residues in the CDR3. V was pared by 0 bases and J by 6 bases, with 18 bases between. Looked up from germline, CDR1 is SGHTA and CDR2 is FQGNSA. CDR3 DNA: TGTGCCAGCAGCTTAGCGCCCCAGGTTCTCTCGTTCGAGCAGTACTTC. Protein product: CASSLAPQVLSFEQYF.

As regards this clone: Given the absence of the conserved phenylalanine or tryptophan at the CDR3 end, a read error is likely. The rearrangement uses TRBV6-2 or TRBV6-3 and TRBJ1-2; D may be TRBD1 (5 bases). Germline CDR1 and CDR2: MNHEY and SVGEGT. This CDR3 comprises 14 residues. V gave up 6 bases and J gave up 3 bases, with 14 bases separating them. For the CDR3, the DNA is TGTGCCAGCAGCCACTCCGGGACGGACTATGGCTACACCTTA. It yields the protein CASSHSGTDYGYTL.

This clone was observed a handful of times. This chain links TRBV6-1 with TRBJ1-6; TRBD1 matches at 7 bases. V shed 4 bases, J shed 6 bases, and the junction held 6 bases outside the gene matches. CDR1 is MNHNS and CDR2 is SASEGT in the germline V gene. The length of the CDR3 is 15 residues. This CDR3 reads CASSAKGAGNSPLHF. CDR3 bases: TGTGCCAGCAGTGCAAAGGGGGCTGGTAATTCACCCCTCCACTTT.

A few counts support this clone. The chain couples TRBV27 to TRBJ1-2; D is unresolved. Germline lookup yields CDR1 MNHEY and CDR2 SMNVEV (reference sequence). V was shortened by 1 base and J by 8 bases, with 11 bases between the two germline ends. This CDR3 spans 13 amino acids. The CDR3 here is CASSLLQDQGYTF. The CDR3 DNA follows: TGTGCCAGCAGTTTATTGCAGGATCAAGGCTACACCTTC.

This clone is labeled medium-sized. This chain links TRBV6-5 with TRBJ2-5; TRBD1 matches 9 bases. V lost 0 bases, J lost 5 bases, and 4 bases stayed unmatched. Germline V lookup: CDR1 MNHEY, CDR2 SVGAGI. This CDR3 has 15 residues. CDR3 sequence (DNA): TGTGCCAGCAGTTACTCCCGGGACAGGGTCGAGACCCAGTACTTC. Translating it yields CASSYSRDRVETQYF.

This sequence joins TRBV7-2 and TRBJ2-5, with 10 bases identical to TRBD1. The V gene end was trimmed by 5 bases and the J gene end by 2 bases; junction bases not matched to a gene: 5. The CDR3 totals 15 residues. Germline V gives CDR1 SGHTA, CDR2 FQGNSA. CDR3 coding DNA: TGTGCCAGCAGCACCCGACAGGGGGCTCAAGAGACCCAGTACTTC. Protein product: CASSTRQGAQETQYF.

The rearrangement links TRBV11-1 to TRBJ2-2; 13 nucleotides agree with TRBD2. This CDR3 region has 16 residues. Trimming removed 4 bases from V and 4 bases from J; junction bases left unmatched: 3. CDR1 SGHAT and CDR2 FQDESV come from the germline V gene (reference sequence). CDR3: CASSSGTSGITGELFF. CDR3 nucleotides: TGTGCCAGCAGCTCTGGGACTAGCGGGATCACCGGGGAGCTGTTTTTT.

The chain couples TRBV6-2 or TRBV6-3 to TRBJ2-1; 8 bases are a match to TRBD1. CDR3 length: 19 residues. Germline CDR1 MNHEY, CDR2 SVGEGT. J was trimmed by 0 bases and V by 9 bases; bases with no gene match: 19. CDR3: CARTPGTGPSRSSYNEQFF. The DNA of the CDR3 is TGTGCCAGGACACCCGGGACAGGACCCTCCCGTAGCTCCTACAATGAGCAGTTCTTC.

This clone appeared once. The chain recombines TRBV20-1 with TRBJ2-3, with D unclear. V was shortened by 3 bases and J by 4 bases, with 5 bases between the two germline ends. Germline CDR1 reads DFQATT; CDR2 reads SNEGSKA (reference sequence). This CDR3 region has 11 residues. CDR3 DNA sequence: TGCAGTGCTAGTAGGTCAGATACGCAGTATTTT. It is translated as CSASRSDTQYF.

The chain uses TRBV19 and TRBJ2-7; TRBD2 might be the D (5 bases). V was trimmed by 2 bases and J by 2 bases, leaving 13 bases between them. Germline lookup yields CDR1 LNHDA and CDR2 SQIVND (reference sequence). This CDR3 contains 15 residues. Here the CDR3 reads CASSISVRATYEQYF. In DNA form, the CDR3 reads TGTGCCAGTAGTATAAGTGTGAGGGCCACCTACGAGCAGTACTTC.

This clone was counted only a few times. The gene calls are TRBV4-3 and TRBJ2-7; 8 bases match TRBD2. This CDR3 comprises 16 residues. The V segment lost 9 bases and the J segment 4 bases; nucleotides outside the gene matches: 17. CDR1 and CDR2 (germline): LGHNA, YSLEER. Here the CDR3 reads CASGQDYGRALYEQYF. In DNA form, the CDR3 reads TGCGCCAGTGGCCAAGACTACGGGAGGGCCTTATACGAGCAGTACTTC.

This clone has a count of ten or more. This sequence joins TRBV30 and TRBJ1-2; D gene ambiguous. Germline assignment: CDR1 GTSNPN and CDR2 SVGIG (reference sequence). The length of the CDR3 is 12 residues. Trimming stripped 6 bases from V and 5 bases from J, with 13 bases between. CDR3 residues: CACHMTSYGYTF. The CDR3 DNA follows: TGTGCCTGTCATATGACAAGTTATGGCTACACCTTC.

This clone was seen ten or more times. V is TRBV5-5 and J is TRBJ1-4; no definite D call. The CDR3 extends over 14 amino acids. Germline V gene lookup returns CDR1 SGHKS and CDR2 YYEKEE (reference sequence). V lost 0 bases, J lost 5 bases, and 8 bases lay in between. CDR3 nucleotides: TGTGCCAGCAGCTTGGGAGACGTAAATGAAAAACTGTTTTTT. Translating gives CASSLGDVNEKLFF.

This clone was observed a handful of times. The rearrangement uses TRBV28 and TRBJ1-2; 12 nucleotides agree with TRBD1. Trimming took 6 bases from V and 8 from J; bases not matched to a gene: 7. The length of the CDR3 is 14 residues. Germline V lookup: CDR1 MDHEN, CDR2 SYDVKM. CDR3 sequence reads: CASSRDRGLGGYTF. CDR3 DNA: TGTGCCAGCAGCCGGGACAGGGGGCTGGGCGGCTACACCTTC.

As for this clone: Since no conserved phenylalanine or tryptophan closes the CDR3, a read error is the likely cause. The genes are TRBV6-1 and TRBJ1-1; D is possibly TRBD1 (5 bases). The CDR3 covers 16 residues. Germline V gives CDR1 MNHNS, CDR2 SASEGT. CDR3 DNA sequence: TGTGCCAGCAGTGACGAGACTACCGAGGGGAACACTGTAGCTTTCTAT. Protein product: CASSDETTEGNTVAFY.

The rearrangement joins TRBV4-2 to TRBJ2-7; possible D gene TRBD2, 5 bases. Germline V gives CDR1 LGHNA, CDR2 YNFKEQ. The CDR3 loop spans 15 amino acids. Trimming shortened V by 1 base and J by 0 bases, and 10 bases separated the two germline ends. The CDR3 nucleotides read TGTGCCAGCAGCCAAGGAGCGGTTAGCTCCTACGAGCAGTACTTC. Translated, it gives CASSQGAVSSYEQYF.

In this sample, this clone turned up many times. The CDR3 nucleotides read TGTGCCAGCAGCCGGACAGAGAGAACCGGGGAGCTGTTTTTT. Translation gives CASSRTERTGELFF. The V and J genes are TRBV6-2 or TRBV6-3 and TRBJ2-2, with a possible D match to TRBD1 (6 bases). The V end lost 6 bases, the J end lost 5 bases, and 13 bases lay between the germline ends. The CDR3 has 14 amino acids. The germline V gene encodes CDR1 MNHEY and CDR2 SVGEGT.

This clone was recorded many times. This chain uses TRBV10-3 with TRBJ1-2; 8 positions match TRBD1. Looked up from germline, CDR1 is ENHRY and CDR2 is SYGVKD. CDR3 length equals 14 residues. V shed 10 bases and J 6 bases; nucleotides not matched to a gene: 13. The CDR3 loop reads CATQDTGGIDGYTF. In DNA form, the CDR3 reads TGTGCCACCCAGGATACAGGGGGAATCGATGGCTACACCTTC.

Of note for this clone: At one of its ends the junction is not consistent with the germline gene, which may arise from a read error. Here the CDR3 reads CASRLERASYNSPLLF. Here the CDR3 DNA reads TGTGCCAGCAGGTTAGAGAGGGCATCCTATAATTCACCCCTCCTCTTT. This rearrangement joins TRBV7-3 to TRBJ1-6; D call uncertain. The CDR3 loop spans 16 amino acids. Looked up from germline, CDR1 is SGHTA and CDR2 is FQGTGA.

This clone was seen ten or more times. DNA for the CDR3: TGTGCCACCAGCAGATCAGGGTTCGCTGACTATGGCTACACCTTC. The encoded protein is CATSRSGFADYGYTF. V usage is TRBV15 and J usage is TRBJ1-2; D possibly corresponds to TRBD1 (5 bases). The CDR3 length is 15 residues. The V and J ends lost 2 bases and 3 bases respectively, with 13 bases between them. Looked up from germline, CDR1 is LNHNV and CDR2 is YYDKDF (reference sequence).

The chain uses TRBV7-6 and TRBJ2-7; TRBD2 aligns across 10 bases. This CDR3 is built from 16 residues. Germline CDR1 is SGHVS and CDR2 is FNYEAQ. Losses at the gene ends were 3 bases for V and 3 bases for J; bases not matched to a gene: 8. The CDR3 region is CASSFAGTSGNYEQYF. In DNA form, the CDR3 reads TGTGCCAGCAGCTTTGCCGGTACTAGCGGGAACTACGAGCAGTACTTC.

The sample holds many counts of this clone. The V call is TRBV20-1, the J call TRBJ2-1; 8 bases are a match to TRBD2. The J segment lost 7 bases and the V segment lost 6 bases, leaving 17 bases of the junction unmatched. The CDR3 runs to 16 residues. The germline V gene encodes CDR1 DFQATT and CDR2 SNEGSKA (reference sequence). The CDR3 DNA sequence: TGCAGTGCGTCTAAGGGGCGGGGGGCTGGATTTAATGAGCAGTTCTTC. Translated: CSASKGRGAGFNEQFF.